What follows is one T cell receptor beta chain and its context. This sample was taken from a study of OX40 agonist ivuxolimab in advanced cancers. Assay used: immunoSEQ multiplex PCR; TCRdb lists only in-frame clones, some missing. Of about 47,000 clones in the sample, around nine tenths were seen once. Between the trimmed V and J ends, which lost 1 base and 1 base, there was a span of 17 bases. Germline assignment: CDR1 SGHVS and CDR2 FNYEAQ. CDR3 length equals 17 residues. This chain connects TRBV7-6 to TRBJ2-7; D might be TRBD1 (5 bases). The sequence derives from an adult with an advanced solid tumor such as melanoma, head and neck, liver or kidney cancer. The sequences come from CD4+ or CD8+ T cells sorted from blood, collected in a trial of the OX40 agonist ivuxolimab. The CDR3 loop reads CASSLEMAAGRSYEQYF. DNA for the CDR3: TGTGCCAGCAGCTTAGAGATGGCGGCAGGGCGATCCTACGAGCAGTACTTC.